A single sample is the source of the 3 T cell receptor beta chains below, sequenced in a study of blood T cells in healthy people across ages. Together with a sample-barcoded 5' primer, a J-beta primer mix was included in a second PCR lasting about 6 to 12 cycles. TCRdb re-called the 5' RACE reads with MiXCR, one entry per CDR3 protein. The sample shows approximately 790,000 distinct CDR3 sequences, 60% to 80% of them seen only once. Sequencing used blood. The receptor source for this set is a man aged 25-45 years in good health.

The rearrangement joins TRBV7-2 to TRBJ1-1, with 7 nucleotides matching TRBD1. Germline CDR1 SGHTA, CDR2 FQGNSA. This CDR3 is 14 amino acids long. V shed 2 bases and J 5 bases; nucleotides not matched to a gene: 5. The CDR3 reads CASSLTGDWTEAFF. CDR3 sequence (DNA): TGTGCCAGCAGCTTAACAGGGGATTGGACTGAAGCTTTCTTT. The full variable domain, with the rest looked up from reference TRBV7-2 and TRBJ1-1, is GAGVSQSPSNKVTEKGKDVELRCDPISGHTALYWYRQSLGQGLEFLIYFQGNSAPDKSGLPSDRFSAERTGGSVSTLTIQRTQQEDSAVYLCASSLTGDWTEAFFGQGTRLTVV.

The genes are TRBV5-1 and TRBJ2-3; no clear D gene. Looked up from germline, CDR1 is SGHRS and CDR2 is YFSETQ. This CDR3 has 15 residues. Trimming removed 0 bases from V and 2 bases from J, with 10 bases in between. The CDR3 loop is CASSLASADTDTQYF. For the CDR3, the DNA is TGCGCCAGCAGCTTGGCCTCGGCAGACACAGATACGCAGTATTTT. Full variable domain (missing parts from reference TRBV5-1 and TRBJ2-3): KAGVTQTPRYLIKTRGQQVTLSCSPISGHRSVSWYQQTPGQGLQFLFEYFSETQRNKGNFPGRFSGRQFSNSRSEMNVSTLELGDSALYLCASSLASADTDTQYFGPGTRLTVL.

This sequence joins TRBV18 and TRBJ2-7; D gene uncertain. Per germline, CDR1 KGHSH and CDR2 LQKENI. The V and J ends lost 2 bases and 2 bases respectively, with 7 bases between them. This CDR3 has 13 amino acids. CDR3 residues: CASSPSATYEQYF. CDR3 sequence (DNA): TGTGCCAGCTCACCATCCGCTACCTACGAGCAGTACTTC.